The next 25 T cell receptor beta chains were all read from a single sample in a study of type 1 regulatory T cells (dated by TCRdb to the early 2020s). The antigens of these receptors remain unknown. TCRdb names Illumina MiSeq as the instrument used. In TCRdb, the public reads were trimmed at Q25 with fastp and aligned with MiXCR, with productive beta chains retained. Every CDR3 protein is listed once, alongside the most common genes and DNA of its rows. The sample records about 74,000 distinct CDR3 sequences, about 62% of which are singletons. 7.6% of the sample lies in the top ten. Sequences were obtained from cultured T cells, either the whole culture or a sorted T cell fraction (not recorded which). What this sample's cell subset or site label stands for: Tr1-enriched cell product generated in vitro against host alloantigens. The receptors were gathered from a human donor in good health.

The rearrangement uses TRBV7-6 and TRBJ2-7; 7 bases line up with TRBD1. The germline V gene has CDR1 SGHVS and CDR2 FNYEAQ. V shed 1 base, J shed 7 bases, and the junction held 1 base outside the gene matches. This CDR3 spans 12 amino acids. Here the CDR3 DNA reads TGTGCCAGCAGCTTAGGGACAGGAGAGCAGTACTTC. Protein sequence: CASSLGTGEQYF.

This chain uses TRBV27 with TRBJ2-3, with 8 bases that match TRBD1. This CDR3 comprises 14 residues. The V and J ends lost 4 bases and 4 bases, in that order; junction bases with no gene match: 4. Per germline, CDR1 MNHEY and CDR2 SMNVEV (reference sequence). The CDR3 DNA sequence: TGTGCCAGCAGTTCCAGGGGGCGCCCAGATACGCAGTATTTT. The encoded protein is CASSSRGRPDTQYF.

The chain links TRBV12-3 or TRBV12-4 to TRBJ2-1; D uncertain. The CDR3 length is 15 residues. Trimming removed 2 bases from V and 5 bases from J, with 13 bases in between. In nucleotides, the CDR3 is TGTGCCAGCAGTTTATTCGGTTCAAACGACAATGAGCAGTTCTTC. It encodes CASSLFGSNDNEQFF.

The CDR3: CASTGTSGSYEQYF. The CDR3 coding sequence is TGTGCCAGCACCGGGACTAGCGGATCCTACGAGCAGTACTTC. This rearrangement joins TRBV28 to TRBJ2-7, with 11 nucleotides matching TRBD2. With 7 bases clipped from V and 1 base from J, the junction kept 3 bases outside the gene matches. Per germline, CDR1 MDHEN and CDR2 SYDVKM. The CDR3 has 14 amino acids.

This chain joins TRBV20-1 and TRBJ1-2, with 9 bases fitting TRBD1. Germline V lookup: CDR1 DFQATT, CDR2 SNEGSKA (reference sequence). This CDR3 spans 12 amino acids. With V trimmed by 3 bases and J by 4 bases, 0 bases remained unmatched. CDR3 loop: CSARDRGYGYTF. CDR3 coding DNA: TGCAGTGCTAGGGACAGGGGCTATGGCTACACCTTC.

The rearrangement uses TRBV15 and TRBJ2-1, with 8 bases lining up with TRBD2. This CDR3 region has 15 residues. The germline CDR1 and CDR2 sequences are LNHNV and YYDKDF (reference sequence). Losses at the gene ends were 1 base for V and 6 bases for J; bases not matched to a gene: 5. CDR3 region: CATSRVAGFANEQFF. CDR3 nucleotide sequence: TGTGCCACCAGCAGAGTAGCGGGATTCGCCAATGAGCAGTTCTTC.

With regard to this clonotype: A much more abundant neighbour one base away suggests this may be a read error. The chain has TRBV28 and TRBJ2-7; D gene uncertain. This CDR3 spans 13 amino acids. Germline CDR1 is MDHEN and CDR2 is SYDVKM. V shed 4 bases and J shed 3 bases, with 10 bases lying between them. The CDR3 here is CASSSAPVYEQYF. In DNA, the CDR3 is TGTGCCAGCAGTTCTGCACCTGTCTACGAGCAGTACTTC. Supplemented by reference TRBV28 and TRBJ2-7, the full variable domain reads DVKVTQSSRYLVKRTGEKVFLECVQDMDHENMFWYRQDPGLGLRLIYFSYDVKMKEKGDIPEGYSVSREKKERFSLILESASTNQTSMYLCASSSAPVYEQYFGPGTRLTVT.

This chain uses TRBV29-1 with TRBJ2-3; 7 nucleotides line up with TRBD2. Germline V gene sequence: CDR1 SQVTM, CDR2 ANQGSEA. This CDR3 has 12 residues. The V and J ends lost 5 bases and 6 bases, in that order; junction bases with no gene match: 5. CDR3 bases: TGCAGCGTTTTGCGGGAGAGGGATACGCAGTATTTT. This codes for CSVLRERDTQYF.

This chain connects TRBV20-1 to TRBJ2-5; no clear D. The CDR3 runs to 14 residues. The V end lost 3 bases, the J end lost 1 base, and 12 bases lay between the germline ends. Germline CDR1 reads DFQATT; CDR2 reads SNEGSKA (reference sequence). The CDR3 sequence is CSASELGLQETQYF. The CDR3 nucleotides read TGCAGTGCTAGCGAATTGGGCCTCCAAGAGACCCAGTACTTC.

This chain joins TRBV2 and TRBJ2-1, with 8 bases identical to TRBD2. This CDR3 has 14 residues. Germline values: CDR1 SNHLY, CDR2 FYNNEI. J was trimmed by 8 bases and V by 7 bases; bases with no gene match: 10. CDR3 bases: TGTGCCAGCAAAAAGGGACTAGAGGTCGATGAGCAGTTCTTC. Its translation: CASKKGLEVDEQFF.

V usage is TRBV7-2 and J usage is TRBJ2-2; no definite D call. V dropped 3 bases and J dropped 0 bases, with 8 bases sitting between them. CDR3 length equals 15 residues. Per germline, CDR1 SGHTA and CDR2 FQGNSA. CDR3 in amino acids: CTSSFSMTNTGELFF. The DNA for the CDR3 is TGTACCAGCAGCTTTTCAATGACGAACACCGGGGAGCTGTTTTTT.

The table lists this clonotype with a count of one. V and J are TRBV11-2 and TRBJ2-3; TRBD1 aligns across 9 bases. Germline CDR1 SGHAT, CDR2 FQNNGV. The CDR3 runs to 15 residues. The junction had 10 bases not matched to a gene; V was cut back by 6 bases and J by 6 bases. CDR3 loop: CASSSGTGPLDTQYF. The CDR3, as DNA: TGTGCCAGCAGTTCCGGGACAGGGCCCCTGGATACGCAGTATTTT.

This chain connects TRBV5-1 to TRBJ2-7, with D maybe TRBD2 (5 bases). The CDR3 is made up of 15 amino acids. V was trimmed by 0 bases and J by 3 bases, leaving 13 bases between them. Germline-derived CDR1 and CDR2 are SGHRS and YFSETQ. CDR3 protein: CASSLEAGGGYEQYF. CDR3 nucleotide sequence: TGCGCCAGCAGCTTGGAAGCAGGAGGAGGCTACGAGCAGTACTTC.

This sequence joins TRBV5-1 and TRBJ2-1, with D possibly TRBD2 on 7 matching bases. CDR1 is SGHRS and CDR2 is YFSETQ in the germline V gene. The germline V and J ends were trimmed by 0 bases and 2 bases, with 15 bases remaining between them. The CDR3 length is 17 residues. CDR3 coding DNA: TGCGCCAGCAGCTTGGGAAGGGGGGAGGGCCCCTACAATGAGCAGTTCTTC. Its protein is CASSLGRGEGPYNEQFF. Complete variable domain (other parts from reference TRBV5-1 and TRBJ2-1): KAGVTQTPRYLIKTRGQQVTLSCSPISGHRSVSWYQQTPGQGLQFLFEYFSETQRNKGNFPGRFSGRQFSNSRSEMNVSTLELGDSALYLCASSLGRGEGPYNEQFFGPGTRLTVL.

The rearrangement links TRBV27 to TRBJ1-1; D not certain. Germline values: CDR1 MNHEY, CDR2 SMNVEV (reference sequence). V was shortened by 2 bases and J by 1 base, with 5 bases between the two germline ends. The CDR3 extends over 13 amino acids. The CDR3 region has the DNA TGTGCCAGCAGTTTAAACAGGAACACTGAAGCTTTCTTT. Its protein is CASSLNRNTEAFF.

CDR3 residues: CSVARDLIGELFF. CDR3 DNA: TGCAGCGTTGCTCGCGACCTCATCGGGGAGCTGTTTTTT. The chain is built from TRBV29-1 and TRBJ2-2; D is uncertain. The germline V gene encodes CDR1 SQVTM and CDR2 ANQGSEA. This CDR3 is 13 amino acids long. V gave up 4 bases and J gave up 7 bases, with 13 bases separating them.

V and J are TRBV19 and TRBJ1-6; the D gene is possibly TRBD1 (6 bases). Trimming removed 5 bases at V and 6 bases at J, with 8 bases between. CDR3 length: 13 residues. CDR1 and CDR2 (germline): LNHDA, SQIVND (reference sequence). CDR3 coding DNA: TGTGCCAGTAGTGAACAGGGTAATTCACCCCTCCACTTT. This encodes CASSEQGNSPLHF.

V gene TRBV9 combines with J gene TRBJ1-1, with a tentative D call TRBD1 (5 bases). The CDR3 sequence is 14 residues long. CDR1 is SGDLS, CDR2 YYNGEE, per germline. Trimming cost V 3 bases and J 0 bases, with 9 bases left between them. The CDR3 protein is CASSAGRLNTEAFF. CDR3 sequence (DNA): TGTGCCAGCAGCGCGGGACGGTTGAACACTGAAGCTTTCTTT.

This clonotype has a handful of counts. The gene calls are TRBV20-1 and TRBJ2-1; D remains unclear. Germline values: CDR1 DFQATT, CDR2 SNEGSKA (reference sequence). The germline V and J ends were trimmed by 0 bases and 8 bases, with 11 bases remaining between them. The CDR3 runs 13 residues. The CDR3 sequence is CSARDLLSDEQFF. In nucleotides, the CDR3 is TGCAGTGCTAGAGACCTCCTCTCGGATGAGCAGTTCTTC.

V and J are TRBV6-5 and TRBJ1-2; the D is unclear. Germline CDR1 MNHEY, CDR2 SVGAGI. The V end lost 6 bases, the J end lost 0 bases, and 23 bases lay between the germline ends. The CDR3 totals 18 residues. CDR3 DNA: TGTGCCAGCAGCACAACTCGATCGGGAAAGAGTCCTAACTATGGCTACACCTTC. This gives the protein CASSTTRSGKSPNYGYTF.

The rearrangement uses TRBV29-1 and TRBJ2-5; 8 bases align to TRBD1. V dropped 6 bases and J dropped 5; count of bases not matched to a gene: 11. The CDR3 has 14 residues. CDR1 SQVTM and CDR2 ANQGSEA come from the germline V gene. The CDR3 loop reads CSVGINRGFETQYF. In nucleotides, the CDR3 is TGCAGCGTGGGGATAAACAGGGGGTTTGAGACCCAGTACTTC.

This clonotype occurred a few times. The V gene is TRBV12-3 or TRBV12-4, the J gene TRBJ1-6; 9 nucleotides align to TRBD1. The length of the CDR3 is 16 residues. The ends lost 6 bases at V and 10 bases at J; junction bases unmatched: 13. The CDR3: CASSPGQGRVKSPLHF. The CDR3 coding sequence is TGTGCCAGCAGCCCGGGACAGGGTCGCGTGAAATCACCCCTCCACTTT.

This clonotype was observed a handful of times. The V and J genes are TRBV10-1 and TRBJ2-7; TRBD1 matches at 9 bases. Trimming removed 6 bases from V and 2 bases from J; junction bases left unmatched: 2. The CDR3 covers 13 residues. Germline CDR1 is WNHNN and CDR2 is SYGVQD (reference sequence). The CDR3 DNA reads TGCGCCAGCAGCCGGGACAGGGCCTACGAGCAGTACTTC. Protein: CASSRDRAYEQYF.

The chain uses TRBV12-3 or TRBV12-4 and TRBJ2-1, with 7 bases lining up with TRBD1. CDR3 length equals 17 residues. The J segment lost 3 bases and the V segment lost 7 bases, leaving 15 bases of the junction unmatched. The DNA of the CDR3 is TGTGCCAGCAACCACAGAAGGGGGCTAGCTAGCTACAATGAGCAGTTCTTC. This encodes CASNHRRGLASYNEQFF.

The chain recombines TRBV12-5 with TRBJ2-4, with TRBD2 as a possible D gene (5 bases). The CDR3 has 15 residues. CDR1 and CDR2 (germline): LGHNT, FRNRAP. The germline V and J ends were trimmed by 6 bases and 0 bases, with 12 bases remaining between them. CDR3 DNA sequence: TGTGCTAGTGGGGGAGACTCCTTAGCCAAAAACATTCAGTACTTC. Its translation: CASGGDSLAKNIQYF.